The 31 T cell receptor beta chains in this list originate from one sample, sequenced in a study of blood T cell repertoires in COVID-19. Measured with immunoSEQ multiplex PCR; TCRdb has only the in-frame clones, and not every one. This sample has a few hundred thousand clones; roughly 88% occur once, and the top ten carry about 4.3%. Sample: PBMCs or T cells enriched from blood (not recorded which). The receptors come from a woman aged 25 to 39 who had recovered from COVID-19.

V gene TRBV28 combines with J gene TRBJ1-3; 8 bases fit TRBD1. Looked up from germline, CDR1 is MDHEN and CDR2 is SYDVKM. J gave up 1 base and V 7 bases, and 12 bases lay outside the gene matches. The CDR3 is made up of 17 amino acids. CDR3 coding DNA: TGTGCCAGCATATCCCTCGGGGACAGGTTTTCTGGAAACACCATATATTTT. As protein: CASISLGDRFSGNTIYF.

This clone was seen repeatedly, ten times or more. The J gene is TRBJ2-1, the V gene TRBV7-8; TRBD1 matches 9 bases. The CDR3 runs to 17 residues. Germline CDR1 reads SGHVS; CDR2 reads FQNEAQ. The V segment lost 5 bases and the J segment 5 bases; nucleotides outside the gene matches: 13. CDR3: CASSLRPGTGSHNEQFF. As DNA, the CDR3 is TGTGCCAGCAGCCTGAGACCCGGGACAGGGTCCCACAATGAGCAGTTCTTC.

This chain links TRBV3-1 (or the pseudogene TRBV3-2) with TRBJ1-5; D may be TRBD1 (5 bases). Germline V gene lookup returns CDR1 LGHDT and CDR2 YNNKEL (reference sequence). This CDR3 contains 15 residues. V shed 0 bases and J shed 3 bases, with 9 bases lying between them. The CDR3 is CASSQEAGHNQPQHF. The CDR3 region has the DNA TGTGCCAGCAGCCAAGAGGCAGGGCACAATCAGCCCCAGCATTTT.

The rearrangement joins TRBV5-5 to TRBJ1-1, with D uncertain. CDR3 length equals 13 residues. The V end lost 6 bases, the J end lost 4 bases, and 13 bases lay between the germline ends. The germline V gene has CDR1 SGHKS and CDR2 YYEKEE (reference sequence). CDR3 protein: CASTLTRGTEAFF. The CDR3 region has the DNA TGTGCCAGCACCCTCACGCGGGGCACTGAAGCTTTCTTT.

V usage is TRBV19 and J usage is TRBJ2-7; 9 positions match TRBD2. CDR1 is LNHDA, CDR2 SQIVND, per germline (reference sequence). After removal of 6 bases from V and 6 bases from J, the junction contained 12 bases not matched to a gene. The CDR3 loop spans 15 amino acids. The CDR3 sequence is CASRRSGSRYGEQYF. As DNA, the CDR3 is TGTGCCAGTAGACGTAGCGGGAGCAGGTACGGCGAGCAGTACTTC.

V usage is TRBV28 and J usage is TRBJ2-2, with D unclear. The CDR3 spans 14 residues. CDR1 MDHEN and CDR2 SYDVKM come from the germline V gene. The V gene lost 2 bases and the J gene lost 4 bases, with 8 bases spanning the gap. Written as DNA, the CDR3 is TGTGCCAGCAGTTTAGTCGGTGTCACCGGGGAGCTGTTTTTT. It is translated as CASSLVGVTGELFF.

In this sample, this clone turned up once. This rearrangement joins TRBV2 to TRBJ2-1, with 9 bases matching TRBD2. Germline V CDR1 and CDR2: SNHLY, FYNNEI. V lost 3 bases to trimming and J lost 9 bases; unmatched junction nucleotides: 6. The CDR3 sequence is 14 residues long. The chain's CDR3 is CASSDAGGLGEQFF. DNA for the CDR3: TGTGCCAGCAGTGATGCGGGGGGGCTTGGTGAGCAGTTCTTC. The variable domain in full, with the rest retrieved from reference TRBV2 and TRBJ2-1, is EPEVTQTPSHQVTQMGQEVILRCVPISNHLYFYWYRQILGQKVEFLVSFYNNEISEKSEIFDDQFSVERPDGSNFTLKIRSTKLEDSAMYFCASSDAGGLGEQFFGPGTRLTVL.

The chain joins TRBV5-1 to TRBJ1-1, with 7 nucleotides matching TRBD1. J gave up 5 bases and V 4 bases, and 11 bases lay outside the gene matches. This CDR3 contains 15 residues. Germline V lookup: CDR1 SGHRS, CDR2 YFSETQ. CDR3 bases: TGCGCCAGCAGCAAGAGGACAGGAGGGGGGACTGAAGCTTTCTTT. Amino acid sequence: CASSKRTGGGTEAFF.

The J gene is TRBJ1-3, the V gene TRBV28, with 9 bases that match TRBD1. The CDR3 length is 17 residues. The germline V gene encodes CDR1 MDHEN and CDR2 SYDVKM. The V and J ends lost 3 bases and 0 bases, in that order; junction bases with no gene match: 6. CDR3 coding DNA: TGTGCCAGCAGTTTTCTAGGGGGACAGGGCTCTGGAAACACCATATATTTT. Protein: CASSFLGGQGSGNTIYF.

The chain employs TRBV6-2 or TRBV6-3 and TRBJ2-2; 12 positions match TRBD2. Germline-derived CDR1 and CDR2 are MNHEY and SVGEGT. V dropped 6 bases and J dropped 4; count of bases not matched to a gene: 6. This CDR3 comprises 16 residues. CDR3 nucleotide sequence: TGTGCCAGCAGCCGAAGACTAGCGGGAGCCACCGGGGAGCTGTTTTTT. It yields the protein CASSRRLAGATGELFF.

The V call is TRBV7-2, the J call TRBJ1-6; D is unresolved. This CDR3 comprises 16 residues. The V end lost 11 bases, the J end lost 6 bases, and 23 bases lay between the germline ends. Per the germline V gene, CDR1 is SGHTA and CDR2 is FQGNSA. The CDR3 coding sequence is TGTGCCTCAAGCTTATACCCGACATCGGCTAATTCACCCCTCCACTTT. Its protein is CASSLYPTSANSPLHF.

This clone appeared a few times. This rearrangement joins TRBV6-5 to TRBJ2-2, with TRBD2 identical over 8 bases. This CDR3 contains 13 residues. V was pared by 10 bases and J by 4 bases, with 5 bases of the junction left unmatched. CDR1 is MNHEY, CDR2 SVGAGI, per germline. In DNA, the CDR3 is TGTGCCACCCGGGGGGGTGTCACCGGGGAGCTGTTTTTT. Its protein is CATRGGVTGELFF.

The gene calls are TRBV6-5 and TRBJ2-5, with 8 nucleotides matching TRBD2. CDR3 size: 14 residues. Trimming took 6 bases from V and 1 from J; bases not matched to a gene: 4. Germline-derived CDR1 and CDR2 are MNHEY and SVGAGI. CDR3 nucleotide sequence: TGTGCCAGCAGACTAGCGGAGACCCAAGAGACCCAGTACTTC. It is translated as CASRLAETQETQYF.

The CDR3, as DNA: TGTGCCAGCTCACCACCCTCGCGGGGGACCGGGGAGCTGTTTTTT. It codes for CASSPPSRGTGELFF. V is TRBV18 and J is TRBJ2-2; 7 nucleotides align to TRBD2. Looked up from germline, CDR1 is KGHSH and CDR2 is LQKENI. The length of the CDR3 is 15 residues. With V trimmed by 0 bases and J by 5 bases, 3 bases remained unmatched. The full variable domain, its missing parts supplied by reference TRBV18 and TRBJ2-2, is NAGVMQNPRHLVRRRGQEARLRCSPMKGHSHVYWYRQLPEEGLKFMVYLQKENIIDESGMPKERFSAEFPKEGPSILRIQQVVRGDSAAYFCASSPPSRGTGELFFGEGSRLTVL.

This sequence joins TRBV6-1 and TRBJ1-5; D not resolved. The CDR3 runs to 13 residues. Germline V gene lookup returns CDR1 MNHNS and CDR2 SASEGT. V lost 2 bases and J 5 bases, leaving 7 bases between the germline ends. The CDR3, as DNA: TGTGCCAGCAGTGAATATCGGGATCAGCCCCAGCATTTT. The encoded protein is CASSEYRDQPQHF.

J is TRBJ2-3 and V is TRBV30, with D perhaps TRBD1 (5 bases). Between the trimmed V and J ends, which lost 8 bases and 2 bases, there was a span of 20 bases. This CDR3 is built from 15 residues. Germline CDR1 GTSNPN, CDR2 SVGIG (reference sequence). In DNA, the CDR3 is TGTGCCGGAACCCCCCAGGGTGTCCCCACAGATACGCAGTATTTT. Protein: CAGTPQGVPTDTQYF.

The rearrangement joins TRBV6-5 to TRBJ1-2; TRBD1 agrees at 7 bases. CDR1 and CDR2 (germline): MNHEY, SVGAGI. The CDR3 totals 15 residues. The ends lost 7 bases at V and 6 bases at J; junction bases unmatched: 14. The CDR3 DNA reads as TGTGCCAGCACTTCACTCCTGACAGGACAGGATGGCTACACCTTC. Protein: CASTSLLTGQDGYTF.

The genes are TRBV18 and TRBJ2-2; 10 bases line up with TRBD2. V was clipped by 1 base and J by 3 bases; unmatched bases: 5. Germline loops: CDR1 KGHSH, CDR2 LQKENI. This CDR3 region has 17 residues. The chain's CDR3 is CASSPLFLAGDTGELFF. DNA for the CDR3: TGTGCCAGCTCACCACTCTTCCTAGCGGGAGACACCGGGGAGCTGTTTTTT.

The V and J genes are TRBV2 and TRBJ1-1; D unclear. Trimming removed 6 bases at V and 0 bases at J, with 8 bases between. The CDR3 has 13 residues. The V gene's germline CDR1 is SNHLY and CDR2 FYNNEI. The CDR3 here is CASRDGMNTEAFF. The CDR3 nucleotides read TGTGCCAGCAGGGACGGGATGAACACTGAAGCTTTCTTT.

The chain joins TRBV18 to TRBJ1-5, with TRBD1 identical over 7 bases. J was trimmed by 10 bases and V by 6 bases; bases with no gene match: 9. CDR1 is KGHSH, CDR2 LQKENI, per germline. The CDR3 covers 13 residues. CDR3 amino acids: CASSPDRERPQHF. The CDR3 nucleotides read TGTGCCAGCTCCCCCGACAGGGAAAGACCCCAGCATTTT.

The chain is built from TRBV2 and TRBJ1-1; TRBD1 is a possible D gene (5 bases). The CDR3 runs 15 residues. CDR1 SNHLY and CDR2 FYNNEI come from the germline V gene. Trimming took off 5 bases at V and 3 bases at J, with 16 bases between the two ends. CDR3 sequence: CASSFERGGDTEAFF. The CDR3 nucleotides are TGTGCCAGCAGTTTCGAACGTGGGGGGGACACTGAAGCTTTCTTT.

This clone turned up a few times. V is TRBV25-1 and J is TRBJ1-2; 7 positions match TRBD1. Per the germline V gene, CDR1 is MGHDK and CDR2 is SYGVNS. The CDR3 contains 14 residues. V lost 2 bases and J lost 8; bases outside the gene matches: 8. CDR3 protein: CASSERRVGGGYTF. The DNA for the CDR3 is TGTGCCAGCAGTGAAAGAAGAGTAGGGGGCGGCTACACCTTC.

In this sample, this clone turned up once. Here the CDR3 reads CASSSGTDNSPLHF. In DNA, the CDR3 is TGTGCCAGCAGCTCCGGGACAGATAATTCACCCCTCCACTTT. The chain is built from TRBV7-9 and TRBJ1-6; TRBD1 aligns across 7 bases. The CDR3 has 14 amino acids. Germline values: CDR1 SEHNR, CDR2 FQNEAQ (reference sequence). V shed 4 bases and J 5 bases; nucleotides not matched to a gene: 2.

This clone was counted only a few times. In nucleotides, the CDR3 is TGTGCCATCAGGCTAGCGGGGGGCCCCTACGAGCAGTACTTC. Amino acid sequence: CAIRLAGGPYEQYF. This chain connects TRBV10-3 to TRBJ2-7, with TRBD2 matching over 11 bases. V lost 6 bases and J lost 2; bases outside the gene matches: 3. The CDR3 totals 14 residues. Germline CDR1 and CDR2: ENHRY and SYGVKD.

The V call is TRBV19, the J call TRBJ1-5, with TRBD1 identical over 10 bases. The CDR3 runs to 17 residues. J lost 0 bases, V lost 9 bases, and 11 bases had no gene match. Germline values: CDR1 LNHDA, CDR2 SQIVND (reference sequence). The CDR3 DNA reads TGTGCCAGCCGGGACAGGGGCACTTACTATAGCAATCAGCCCCAGCATTTT. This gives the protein CASRDRGTYYSNQPQHF. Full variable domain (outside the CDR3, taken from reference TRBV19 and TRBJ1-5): DGGITQSPKYLFRKEGQNVTLSCEQNLNHDAMYWYRQDPGQGLRLIYYSQIVNDFQKGDIAEGYSVSREKKESFPLTVTSAQKNPTAFYLCASRDRGTYYSNQPQHFGDGTRLSIL.

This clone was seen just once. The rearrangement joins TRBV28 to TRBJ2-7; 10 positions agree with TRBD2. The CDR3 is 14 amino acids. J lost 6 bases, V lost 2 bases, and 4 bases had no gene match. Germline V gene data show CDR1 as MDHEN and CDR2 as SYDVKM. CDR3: CASSLSPSGSEQYF. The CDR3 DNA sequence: TGTGCCAGCAGTTTAAGCCCTAGCGGGAGCGAGCAGTACTTC.

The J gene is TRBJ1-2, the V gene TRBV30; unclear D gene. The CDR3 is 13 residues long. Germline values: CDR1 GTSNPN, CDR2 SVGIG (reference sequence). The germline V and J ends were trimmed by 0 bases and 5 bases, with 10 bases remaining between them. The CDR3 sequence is CAWSVTGGYGYTF. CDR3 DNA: TGTGCCTGGAGTGTAACCGGCGGGTATGGCTACACCTTC.

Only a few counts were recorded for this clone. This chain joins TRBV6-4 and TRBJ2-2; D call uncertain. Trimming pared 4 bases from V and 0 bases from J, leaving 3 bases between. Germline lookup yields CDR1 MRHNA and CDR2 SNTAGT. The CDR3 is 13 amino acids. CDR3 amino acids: CASSVTNTGELFF. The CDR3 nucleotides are TGTGCCAGCAGTGTTACGAACACCGGGGAGCTGTTTTTT.

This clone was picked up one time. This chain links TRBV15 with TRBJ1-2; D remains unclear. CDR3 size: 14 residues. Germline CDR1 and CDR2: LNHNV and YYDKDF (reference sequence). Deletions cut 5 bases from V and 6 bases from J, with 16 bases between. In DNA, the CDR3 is TGTGCCACCAGCCGAACTAGGGAGGATGATGGCTACACCTTC. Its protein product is CATSRTREDDGYTF.

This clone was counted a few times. DNA of the CDR3: TGTGCCAGTAGTATCGAGGGTTGGGGCTACGAGCAGTACTTC. Translation gives CASSIEGWGYEQYF. The genes are TRBV19 and TRBJ2-7; D perhaps matches TRBD2 (5 bases). The germline V and J ends were trimmed by 3 bases and 3 bases, with 12 bases remaining between them. CDR1 is LNHDA and CDR2 is SQIVND in the germline V gene (reference sequence). This CDR3 has 14 residues.

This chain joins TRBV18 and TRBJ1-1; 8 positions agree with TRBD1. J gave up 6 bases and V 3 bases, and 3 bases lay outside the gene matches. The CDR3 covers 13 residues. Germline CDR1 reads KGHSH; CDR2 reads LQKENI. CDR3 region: CASSPTGGAEAFF. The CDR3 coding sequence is TGTGCCAGCTCACCTACAGGGGGGGCTGAAGCTTTCTTT. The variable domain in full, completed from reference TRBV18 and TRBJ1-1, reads NAGVMQNPRHLVRRRGQEARLRCSPMKGHSHVYWYRQLPEEGLKFMVYLQKENIIDESGMPKERFSAEFPKEGPSILRIQQVVRGDSAAYFCASSPTGGAEAFFGQGTRLTVV.